This T cell receptor (beta chain) was sequenced for a study of shared clonotypes between healthy human individuals. Study-wide background: Samples came from two female and three male donors aged 18 to 49.

Notes on the study in general: Naive subsets, compared against memory subsets, generally had larger estimated richness values.

In its sample, this clone was seen once. Its antigen is unknown. Germline values: CDR1 SEHNR, CDR2 FQNEAQ (reference sequence). This CDR3 is built from 15 residues. Trimming took 5 bases from V and 7 from J, leaving 21 bases between them. Every subset had its genomic DNA shared out evenly among several immunoSEQ plates. Generated by immunoSEQ multiplex PCR, the TCRdb table keeps only in-frame clones and is missing some. The sample holds 1.4 million to 1.5 million clones, around 95% seen once. The TCR was taken from a man aged 25-45 years in good health. The chain carries TRBV7-9 and TRBJ2-7, with D perhaps TRBD1 or TRBD2 (5 bases each). The material sequenced was naive CD4+ T cells sorted from blood. Subset denoted: CD45RA+ positively selected. CDR3 DNA: TGTGCCAGCAGCCCTAGGCAGGGCAAGACGGGGGAGCAGTACTTC. As protein: CASSPRQGKTGEQYF.